This T cell receptor beta chain was documented in a study of Ad26.COV2.S vaccination and SARS-CoV-2 variants. The overall study: Donor was in the COV1001 Ad26.COV2.S trial arm. Ad26.COV2.S given intramuscularly, once or twice 56 days apart.

Treatment specified: around 19 received Ad26.COV2.S at low or high dose, single or two shots; 5 received placebo; per-sample allocation not given. The investigators took samples on day 63 after the first vaccine or placebo injection. Sequencing was performed with immunoSEQ multiplex PCR; in TCRdb, only in-frame clones are kept and a portion is missing. The sample has 300,000 to 350,000 clones, around 83% seen once. The CDR3 is 12 residues long. Looked up from germline, CDR1 is SGHVS and CDR2 is FNYEAQ. The ends were cut back, 5 bases at V and 9 bases at J, with 11 bases in the middle. This clone was seen only once.

This sample comprised peripheral blood, obtained in a trial of Ad26.COV2.S vaccine versus placebo. The chain links TRBV7-6 to TRBJ2-1; no clear D gene. This sequence was found in a person aged 18 to 59 who received the Ad26.COV2.S COVID-19 vaccine or a placebo. The CDR3 loop is CASSPLTREQFF. The CDR3 DNA reads as TGTGCCAGCAGCCCCTTGACCCGTGAGCAGTTCTTC.